This T cell receptor (beta chain) is drawn from a study of shared T cell receptors in the human thymus. CDR1 is LGHNT, CDR2 FRNRAP, per germline. The CDR3 covers 14 residues. The V and J ends lost 6 bases and 2 bases respectively, with 13 bases between them. Some clones are missing from TCRdb's copy, which holds only in-frame ones; the method was immunoSEQ multiplex PCR. The sample lists hundreds of thousands of clones, more than 75% occurring once. These data were also reused for a study on human thymus T cells. In that study: Infants, healthy and Finnish, who were having corrective surgery for congenital heart defects served as donors. Resections from corrective heart surgery provided thymus tissue. Within thymic and blood repertoires, V and J gene usage appeared to be biased. Unrelated individuals were reported by related research to share highly overlapping thymic repertoires.

This sequence originates from a boy less than two years old with a congenital heart defect. This chain joins TRBV12-5 and TRBJ1-2; a weak D match, TRBD1 (5 bases). The sample comprised thymocytes. The CDR3 nucleotides read TGTGCTAGTGGATTTAACGGGGGAAACTATGGCTACACCTTC. Translation: CASGFNGGNYGYTF.